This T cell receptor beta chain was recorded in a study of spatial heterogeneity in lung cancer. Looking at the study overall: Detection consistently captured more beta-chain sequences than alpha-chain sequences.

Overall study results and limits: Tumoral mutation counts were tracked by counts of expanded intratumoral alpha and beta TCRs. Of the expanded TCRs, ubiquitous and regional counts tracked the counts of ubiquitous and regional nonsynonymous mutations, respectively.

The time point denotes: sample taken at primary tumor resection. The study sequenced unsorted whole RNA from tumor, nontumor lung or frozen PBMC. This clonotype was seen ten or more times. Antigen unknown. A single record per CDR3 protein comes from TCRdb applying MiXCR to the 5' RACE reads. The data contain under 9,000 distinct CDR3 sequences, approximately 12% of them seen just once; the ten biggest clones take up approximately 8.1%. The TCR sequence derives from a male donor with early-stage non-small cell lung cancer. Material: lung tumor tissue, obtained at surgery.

CDR3 sequence reads: CASSLGGSRNTEAFF. The CDR3 region has the DNA TGTGCCAGCAGTTTAGGGGGAAGTCGGAACACTGAAGCTTTCTTT. The genes are TRBV27 and TRBJ1-1; the D gene is possibly TRBD1 (5 bases). V lost 2 bases and J lost 1, with 11 bases in between. CDR1 is MNHEY, CDR2 SMNVEV, per germline (reference sequence). The CDR3 covers 15 residues.